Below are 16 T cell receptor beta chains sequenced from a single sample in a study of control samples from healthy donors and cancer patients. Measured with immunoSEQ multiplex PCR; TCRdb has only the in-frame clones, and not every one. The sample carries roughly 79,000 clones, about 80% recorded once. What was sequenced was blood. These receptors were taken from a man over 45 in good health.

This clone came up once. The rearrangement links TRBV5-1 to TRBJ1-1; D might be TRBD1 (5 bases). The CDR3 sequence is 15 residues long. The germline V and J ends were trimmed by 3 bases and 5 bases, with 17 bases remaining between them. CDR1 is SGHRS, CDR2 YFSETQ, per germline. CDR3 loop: CASSWSSGTGTEAFF. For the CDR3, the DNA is TGCGCCAGCAGCTGGAGCTCAGGGACTGGAACTGAAGCTTTCTTT.

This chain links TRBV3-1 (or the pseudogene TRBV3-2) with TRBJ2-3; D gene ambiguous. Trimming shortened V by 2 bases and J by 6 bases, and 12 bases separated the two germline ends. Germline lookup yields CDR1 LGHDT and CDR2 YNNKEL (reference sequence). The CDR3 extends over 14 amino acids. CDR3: CASSQRTSRDTQYF. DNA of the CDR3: TGTGCCAGCAGCCAACGAACTTCGAGGGATACGCAGTATTTT.

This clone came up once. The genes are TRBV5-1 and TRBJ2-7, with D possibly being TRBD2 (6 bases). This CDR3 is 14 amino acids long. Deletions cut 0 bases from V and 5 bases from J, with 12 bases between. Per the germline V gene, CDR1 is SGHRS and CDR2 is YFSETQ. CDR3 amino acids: CASSLGGGQNEQYF. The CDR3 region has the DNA TGCGCCAGCAGCTTGGGTGGAGGGCAGAACGAGCAGTACTTC.

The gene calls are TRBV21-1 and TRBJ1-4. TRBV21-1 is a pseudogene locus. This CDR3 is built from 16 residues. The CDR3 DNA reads TGTGCCAGCAGCAGGCCAGAAAAGGCCACTAATGAAAAACTGTTTTTT. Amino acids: CASSRPEKATNEKLFF.

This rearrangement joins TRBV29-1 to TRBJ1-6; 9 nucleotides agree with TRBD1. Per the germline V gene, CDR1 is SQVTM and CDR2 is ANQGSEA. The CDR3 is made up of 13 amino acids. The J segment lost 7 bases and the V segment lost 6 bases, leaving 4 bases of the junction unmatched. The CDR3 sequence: CSVGGQGNSPLHF. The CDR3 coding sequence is TGCAGCGTGGGGGGACAGGGAAATTCACCCCTCCACTTT.

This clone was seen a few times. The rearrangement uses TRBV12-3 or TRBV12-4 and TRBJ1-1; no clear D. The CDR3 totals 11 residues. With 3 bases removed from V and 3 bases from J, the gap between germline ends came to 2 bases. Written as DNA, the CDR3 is TGTGCCAGCAGTTTCTACACTGAAGCTTTCTTT. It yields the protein CASSFYTEAFF.

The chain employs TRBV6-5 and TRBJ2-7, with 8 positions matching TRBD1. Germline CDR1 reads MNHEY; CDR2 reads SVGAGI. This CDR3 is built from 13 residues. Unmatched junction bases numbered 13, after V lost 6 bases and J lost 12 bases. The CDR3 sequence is CASRARGQGIGYF. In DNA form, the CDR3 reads TGTGCCAGCAGGGCCCGAGGACAGGGAATCGGGTACTTC.

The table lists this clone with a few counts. In nucleotides, the CDR3 is TGTGCCAGCAGCTCTAGGGAGACCCAGTACTTC. Its translation is CASSSRETQYF. V and J are TRBV11-3 and TRBJ2-5; D is undetermined. V dropped 4 bases and J dropped 5 bases, with 5 bases sitting between them. From germline, CDR1 is SGHNT and CDR2 YENEEA. This CDR3 contains 11 residues.

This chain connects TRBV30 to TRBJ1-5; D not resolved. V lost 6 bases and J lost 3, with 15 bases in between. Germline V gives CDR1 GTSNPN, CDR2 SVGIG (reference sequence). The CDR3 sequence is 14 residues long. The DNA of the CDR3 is TGTGCCTGCTCGAGTGGCCTTAACAATCAGCCCCAGCATTTT. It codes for CACSSGLNNQPQHF.

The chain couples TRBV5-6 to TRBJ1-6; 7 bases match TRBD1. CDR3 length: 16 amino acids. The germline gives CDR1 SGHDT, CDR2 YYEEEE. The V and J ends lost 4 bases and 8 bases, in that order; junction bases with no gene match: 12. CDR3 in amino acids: CASSLRANRGDSPLHF. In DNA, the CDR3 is TGTGCCAGCAGCCTAAGGGCTAACAGGGGTGATTCACCCCTCCACTTT.

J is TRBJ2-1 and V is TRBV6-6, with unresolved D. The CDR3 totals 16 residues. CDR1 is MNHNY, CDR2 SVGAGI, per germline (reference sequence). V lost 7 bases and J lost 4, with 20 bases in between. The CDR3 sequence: CASNIIAQDTYNEQFF. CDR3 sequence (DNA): TGTGCCAGCAACATTATTGCGCAAGATACATACAATGAGCAGTTCTTC.

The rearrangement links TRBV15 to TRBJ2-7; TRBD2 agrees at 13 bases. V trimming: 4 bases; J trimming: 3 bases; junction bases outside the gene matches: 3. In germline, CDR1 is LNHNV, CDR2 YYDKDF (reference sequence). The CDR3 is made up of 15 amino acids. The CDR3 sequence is CATSTRLAGGYEQYF. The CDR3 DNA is TGTGCCACCAGCACAAGACTAGCGGGAGGCTACGAGCAGTACTTC.

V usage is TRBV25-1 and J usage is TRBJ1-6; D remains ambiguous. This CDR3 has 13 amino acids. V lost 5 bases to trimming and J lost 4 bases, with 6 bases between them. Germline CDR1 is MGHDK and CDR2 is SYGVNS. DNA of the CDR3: TGTGCCAGCAGTTTCGGGTATAATTCACCCCTCCACTTT. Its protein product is CASSFGYNSPLHF. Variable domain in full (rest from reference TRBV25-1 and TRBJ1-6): EADIYQTPRYLVIGTGKKITLECSQTMGHDKMYWYQQDPGMELHLIHYSYGVNSTEKGDLSSESTVSRIRTEHFPLTLESARPSHTSQYLCASSFGYNSPLHFGNGTRLTVT.

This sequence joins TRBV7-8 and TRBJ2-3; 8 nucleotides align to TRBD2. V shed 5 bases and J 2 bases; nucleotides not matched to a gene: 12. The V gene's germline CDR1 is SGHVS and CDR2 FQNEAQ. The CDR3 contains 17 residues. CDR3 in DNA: TGTGCCAGCAGCCTGGACCGCAGCGGGAGCTACACAGATACGCAGTATTTT. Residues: CASSLDRSGSYTDTQYF.

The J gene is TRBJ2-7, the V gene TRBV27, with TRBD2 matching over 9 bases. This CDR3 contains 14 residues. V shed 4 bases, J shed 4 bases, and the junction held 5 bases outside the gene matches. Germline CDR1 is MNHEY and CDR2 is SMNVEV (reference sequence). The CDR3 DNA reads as TGTGCCAGCAGTTATTTTAGCGGGGGATACGAGCAGTACTTC. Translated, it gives CASSYFSGGYEQYF.

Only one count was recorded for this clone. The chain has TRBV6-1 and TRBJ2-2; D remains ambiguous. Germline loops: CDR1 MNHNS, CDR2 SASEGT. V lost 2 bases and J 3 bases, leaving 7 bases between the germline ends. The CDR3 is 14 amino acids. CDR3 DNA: TGTGCCAGCAGTGAACGGTCTTACACCGGGGAGCTGTTTTTT. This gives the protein CASSERSYTGELFF.